The 32 T cell receptor beta chains listed next were all sequenced from one sample in a study of shared clonotypes between healthy human individuals. Data came from immunoSEQ multiplex PCR; TCRdb stores just in-frame clones and leaves some out. The sample lists about 2 million clones, about 95% occurring once. Naive-designated CD8 cells lacked CD45RO, were positively enriched for CCR7, and omitted terminally differentiated effector memory CD45RA+ cells. Specimen: naive CD8+ T cells sorted from blood. These receptors all stem from a man aged 18-30 years in good health.

CDR3 sequence: CASSDMGGYGYTF. CDR3 nucleotides: TGTGCCAGCAGTGATATGGGAGGCTATGGCTACACCTTC. The V and J genes are TRBV25-1 and TRBJ1-2; D not certain. Germline CDR1 reads MGHDK; CDR2 reads SYGVNS. Trimming stripped 3 bases from V and 4 bases from J, with 9 bases between. CDR3 length equals 13 residues.

On this clone: Relative to the germline gene, one junction end is altered; a read error may explain this. In nucleotides, the CDR3 is TGTGCCAGCAATTTACTCGGGGACTTGGTGATGTACTTC. Its translation: CASNLLGDLVMYF. The rearrangement uses TRBV28 and TRBJ2-4; TRBD2 is a possible D gene (6 bases). Germline lookup yields CDR1 MDHEN and CDR2 SYDVKM. This CDR3 has 13 residues.

Worth noting for this clone: A clone one base away is much larger, so this may be a read error. This sample includes further DNA sequences coding for the same CDR3. This rearrangement joins TRBV7-9 to TRBJ2-7, with 11 nucleotides matching TRBD1. V was clipped by 3 bases and J by 3 bases; unmatched bases: 1. The CDR3 has 14 amino acids. From germline, CDR1 is SEHNR and CDR2 FQNEAQ (reference sequence). The DNA of the CDR3 is TGTGCCAGCAGCTTCGGGACAGGGGGCTACGAGCAGTACTTC. This codes for CASSFGTGGYEQYF.

Concerning this clone: At the DNA level, this CDR3 is encoded by other sequences in the same sample as well. This chain connects TRBV19 to TRBJ2-2, with D uncertain. This CDR3 is built from 12 residues. V was trimmed by 3 bases and J by 5 bases, leaving 4 bases between them. In germline, CDR1 is LNHDA, CDR2 SQIVND (reference sequence). CDR3 nucleotides: TGTGCCAGTAGTATCTCAACCGGGGAGCTGTTTTTT. This translates into CASSISTGELFF.

CDR3 DNA sequence: TGTGCCAGCAGCCAGCTAGGTAACGATCAGCCCCAGCATTTT. It encodes CASSQLGNDQPQHF. The rearrangement joins TRBV27 to TRBJ1-5, with D uncertain. This CDR3 is 14 amino acids long. The V and J ends lost 6 bases and 5 bases respectively, with 14 bases between them. Germline V gene sequence: CDR1 MNHEY, CDR2 SMNVEV (reference sequence).

For the CDR3, the DNA is TGTGCCAGCTCACCACGCTCGGAGCGGGGGGGCCAAGAGACCCAGTACTTC. Protein sequence: CASSPRSERGGQETQYF. This sequence joins TRBV18 and TRBJ2-5; 10 bases are a match to TRBD2. V gave up 1 base and J gave up 1 base; unmatched junction bases: 6. The CDR3 extends over 17 amino acids. In germline, CDR1 is KGHSH, CDR2 LQKENI. The full variable domain, with the rest looked up from reference TRBV18 and TRBJ2-5, is NAGVMQNPRHLVRRRGQEARLRCSPMKGHSHVYWYRQLPEEGLKFMVYLQKENIIDESGMPKERFSAEFPKEGPSILRIQQVVRGDSAAYFCASSPRSERGGQETQYFGPGTRLLVL.

The V call is TRBV6-5, the J call TRBJ2-5, with TRBD2 identical over 7 bases. CDR3 length equals 15 residues. V dropped 2 bases and J dropped 5; count of bases not matched to a gene: 8. Germline assignment: CDR1 MNHEY and CDR2 SVGAGI. The CDR3 reads CASSYGAGERETQYF. The DNA of the CDR3 is TGTGCCAGCAGTTACGGCGCGGGAGAGAGGGAGACCCAGTACTTC.

The J gene is TRBJ2-7, the V gene TRBV4-1, with D possibly matching TRBD1 (6 bases). Germline assignment: CDR1 MGHRA and CDR2 YSYEKL. This CDR3 contains 16 residues. Deletions cut 1 base from V and 4 bases from J, with 17 bases between. CDR3 protein: CASSQVEILDSYEQYF. In DNA, the CDR3 is TGCGCCAGCAGCCAAGTGGAAATTCTGGACAGTTACGAGCAGTACTTC.

The chain joins TRBV27 to TRBJ2-7, with 7 bases matching TRBD2. The CDR3 runs 13 residues. In germline, CDR1 is MNHEY, CDR2 SMNVEV (reference sequence). V dropped 5 bases and J dropped 6; count of bases not matched to a gene: 7. CDR3 residues: CASSLGLDREQYF. For the CDR3, the DNA is TGTGCCAGCAGTCTTGGACTAGATCGCGAGCAGTACTTC.

This chain connects TRBV15 to TRBJ2-1, with no clear D. The V gene's germline CDR1 is LNHNV and CDR2 YYDKDF (reference sequence). CDR3 length: 11 amino acids. V shed 8 bases and J shed 4 bases, with 6 bases lying between them. CDR3 sequence reads: CATGWYNEQFF. CDR3 sequence (DNA): TGTGCCACCGGCTGGTACAATGAGCAGTTCTTC.

The chain recombines TRBV7-3 with TRBJ1-1; 9 bases are shared with TRBD1. V lost 2 bases to trimming and J lost 5 bases; unmatched junction nucleotides: 6. The CDR3 is 15 amino acids. The germline V gene encodes CDR1 SGHTA and CDR2 FQGTGA. In DNA form, the CDR3 reads TGTGCCAGCAGCTTAGGTGGGACAGGGTATACTGAAGCTTTCTTT. Its translation: CASSLGGTGYTEAFF.

Comment on this clone: The identical CDR3 is also encoded by other nucleotide sequences in the sample. The chain recombines TRBV4-1 with TRBJ2-7, with 8 bases fitting TRBD1. The CDR3 covers 15 residues. Trimming at V came to 1 base and at J to 0 bases, leaving 2 bases not matched to a gene. Germline V CDR1 and CDR2: MGHRA, YSYEKL. CDR3 protein: CASSQGTGNSYEQYF. Written as DNA, the CDR3 is TGCGCCAGCAGCCAAGGGACAGGGAACTCCTACGAGCAGTACTTC.

This chain connects TRBV4-1 to TRBJ2-5, with no clear D. Germline-derived CDR1 and CDR2 are MGHRA and YSYEKL. Trimming stripped 4 bases from V and 4 bases from J, with 13 bases between. This CDR3 is built from 14 residues. CDR3: CASSLLPGPETQYF. The CDR3 DNA reads TGCGCCAGCAGCCTCCTACCGGGTCCAGAGACCCAGTACTTC.

The chain combines TRBV27 with TRBJ2-3; 7 nucleotides line up with TRBD1. Germline V CDR1 and CDR2: MNHEY, SMNVEV (reference sequence). This CDR3 contains 16 residues. Trimming took 5 bases from V and 7 from J; bases not matched to a gene: 15. Here the CDR3 reads CASSPGQAGPFHTQYF. The CDR3 DNA is TGTGCCAGCAGTCCAGGACAGGCAGGGCCTTTCCATACGCAGTATTTT.

V is TRBV11-2 and J is TRBJ2-1, with 7 bases matching TRBD1. The junction had 8 bases not matched to a gene; V was cut back by 7 bases and J by 2 bases. The CDR3 loop spans 15 amino acids. Germline V lookup: CDR1 SGHAT, CDR2 FQNNGV. CDR3 DNA: TGTGCCAGCAATACCGACAGGGCCCCCTACAATGAGCAGTTCTTC. This gives the protein CASNTDRAPYNEQFF. The whole variable domain, filled in from reference TRBV11-2 and TRBJ2-1, reads EAGVAQSPRYKIIEKRQSVAFWCNPISGHATLYWYQQILGQGPKLLIQFQNNGVVDDSQLPKDRFSAERLKGVDSTLKIQPAKLEDSAVYLCASNTDRAPYNEQFFGPGTRLTVL.

The V and J genes are TRBV7-8 and TRBJ2-1; TRBD2 agrees at 11 bases. Per germline, CDR1 SGHVS and CDR2 FQNEAQ. Losses at the gene ends were 5 bases for V and 10 bases for J; bases not matched to a gene: 10. The CDR3 spans 15 residues. CDR3 in amino acids: CASSPLAGGYSEQFF. DNA for the CDR3: TGTGCCAGCAGCCCGCTAGCGGGAGGCTACAGCGAGCAGTTCTTC.

The V gene is TRBV2, the J gene TRBJ2-1; TRBD1 matches 11 bases. CDR1 and CDR2 (germline): SNHLY, FYNNEI. The V gene end was trimmed by 5 bases and the J gene end by 8 bases; junction bases not matched to a gene: 8. The CDR3 contains 15 residues. This CDR3 is CASSYPGQGVDEQFF. Written as DNA, the CDR3 is TGTGCCAGCAGTTACCCGGGACAGGGGGTTGATGAGCAGTTCTTC.

The chain uses TRBV28 and TRBJ1-1; D unclear. V shed 1 base and J shed 4 bases, with 22 bases lying between them. Germline loops: CDR1 MDHEN, CDR2 SYDVKM. This CDR3 spans 18 amino acids. CDR3 region: CASSLSGWAVLRPTEAFF. The CDR3 DNA follows: TGTGCCAGCAGTTTATCCGGTTGGGCCGTTCTAAGACCCACTGAAGCTTTCTTT.

The CDR3 DNA follows: TGTGCCAGCAGTGCCGGGGCAGGGGGTATTACACCCCTCCACTTT. As protein: CASSAGAGGITPLHF. The V gene is TRBV27, the J gene TRBJ1-6; 7 positions match TRBD1. The CDR3 totals 15 residues. Germline lookup yields CDR1 MNHEY and CDR2 SMNVEV (reference sequence). Trimming at V came to 5 bases and at J to 11 bases, leaving 12 bases not matched to a gene.

Only one count was recorded for this clone. Other DNA sequences in the sample encode the same CDR3. This chain uses TRBV5-1 with TRBJ2-5; D call uncertain. Germline V gene data show CDR1 as SGHRS and CDR2 as YFSETQ. This CDR3 has 13 amino acids. V was pared by 0 bases and J by 3 bases, with 6 bases between. The CDR3 sequence: CASSLELEETQYF. In DNA, the CDR3 is TGCGCCAGCAGCTTGGAGCTAGAAGAGACCCAGTACTTC.

The V call is TRBV13, the J call TRBJ2-1, with 9 bases fitting TRBD2. Germline CDR1 and CDR2: PRHDT and FYEKMQ (reference sequence). The CDR3 runs to 15 residues. Losses at the gene ends were 5 bases for V and 0 bases for J; bases not matched to a gene: 2. Here the CDR3 DNA reads TGTGCCAGCAGCCGTAGCGGGAGCTCCTACAATGAGCAGTTCTTC. This gives the protein CASSRSGSSYNEQFF.

This rearrangement joins TRBV5-1 to TRBJ2-1, with TRBD2 identical over 12 bases. The CDR3 contains 15 residues. Trimming cost V 7 bases and J 7 bases; bases outside gene matches: 9. The germline V gene has CDR1 SGHRS and CDR2 YFSETQ. The CDR3 nucleotides read TGCGCCAGCGAGCCTAGCGGGAGGGGTACAAATGAGCAGTTCTTC. The encoded protein is CASEPSGRGTNEQFF.

This clone has a single count. The chain's CDR3 is CASSETGTPQDTQYF. The CDR3 DNA reads TGTGCCAGCAGCGAGACCGGGACTCCTCAGGATACGCAGTATTTT. The rearrangement joins TRBV13 to TRBJ2-3; D is possibly TRBD2 (6 bases). Trimming removed 5 bases from V and 6 bases from J, with 18 bases in between. Looked up from germline, CDR1 is PRHDT and CDR2 is FYEKMQ (reference sequence). This CDR3 has 15 amino acids.

The chain combines TRBV7-9 with TRBJ1-2, with 8 bases lining up with TRBD1. V lost 5 bases, J lost 3 bases, and 14 bases stayed unmatched. Germline lookup yields CDR1 SEHNR and CDR2 FQNEAQ (reference sequence). The length of the CDR3 is 17 residues. CDR3 DNA sequence: TGTGCCAGCAGCCCAGGCAGGACAGGGTCATTTTACTATGGCTACACCTTC. This codes for CASSPGRTGSFYYGYTF.

V and J are TRBV28 and TRBJ2-3; the D gene could be TRBD1 or TRBD2 (5 bases each). V dropped 5 bases and J dropped 8 bases, with 14 bases sitting between them. This CDR3 region has 13 residues. CDR1 is MDHEN and CDR2 is SYDVKM in the germline V gene. CDR3 nucleotides: TGTGCCAGCAGTCCAGGGACGGGTGCTACGCAGTATTTT. Its protein is CASSPGTGATQYF.

This clone was seen more than once but under ten times. The V call is TRBV19, the J call TRBJ1-2; D possibly corresponds to TRBD1 (5 bases). With 4 bases removed from V and 3 bases from J, the gap between germline ends came to 9 bases. The germline V gene encodes CDR1 LNHDA and CDR2 SQIVND (reference sequence). The CDR3 length is 13 residues. CDR3 coding DNA: TGTGCCAGTAGTACCAGGGAGGACTATGGCTACACCTTC. This gives the protein CASSTREDYGYTF.

Regarding this clone: This specimen includes other DNA sequences encoding the same CDR3. V is TRBV19 and J is TRBJ2-7, with D tentatively TRBD1 (5 bases). There are 14 residues in the CDR3. The V gene lost 3 bases and the J gene lost 2 bases, with 11 bases spanning the gap. Germline values: CDR1 LNHDA, CDR2 SQIVND (reference sequence). This CDR3 is CASSIFQGAYEQYF. The DNA of the CDR3 is TGTGCCAGTAGTATCTTCCAGGGCGCCTACGAGCAGTACTTC.

V usage is TRBV4-1 and J usage is TRBJ2-5; D is undetermined. V shed 0 bases and J shed 4 bases, with 9 bases lying between them. This CDR3 spans 14 amino acids. The V gene's germline CDR1 is MGHRA and CDR2 YSYEKL. The DNA for the CDR3 is TGCGCCAGCAGCCAAGATTCGGCCTCAGAGACCCAGTACTTC. Protein: CASSQDSASETQYF.

This chain links TRBV30 with TRBJ2-1, with D maybe TRBD2 (6 bases). The germline gives CDR1 GTSNPN, CDR2 SVGIG (reference sequence). V was shortened by 0 bases and J by 2 bases, with 11 bases between the two germline ends. CDR3 length: 15 residues. CDR3 nucleotides: TGTGCCTGGAGTGTACATCCGGGAGCCTACAATGAGCAGTTCTTC. Protein sequence: CAWSVHPGAYNEQFF.

The chain couples TRBV28 to TRBJ1-5; TRBD1 is a possible D gene (5 bases). The CDR3 extends over 12 amino acids. Germline V gives CDR1 MDHEN, CDR2 SYDVKM. The V and J ends lost 7 bases and 6 bases respectively, with 10 bases between them. In DNA form, the CDR3 reads TGTGCCAGCATGGGGGGAACTCAGCCCCAGCATTTT. Translation gives CASMGGTQPQHF.

The chain uses TRBV5-8 and TRBJ1-2; 9 bases fit TRBD1. The CDR3 loop spans 14 amino acids. J was trimmed by 3 bases and V by 3 bases; bases with no gene match: 3. Germline CDR1 reads SGHTS; CDR2 reads YDEGEE. CDR3 sequence: CASSWTGEDYGYTF. The CDR3 DNA reads TGTGCCAGCAGCTGGACAGGGGAGGACTATGGCTACACCTTC.

The CDR3 loop reads CASSQDLDPKGTEAFF. In DNA form, the CDR3 reads TGCGCCAGCAGCCAAGATCTCGACCCCAAGGGGACTGAAGCTTTCTTT. This sequence joins TRBV4-1 and TRBJ1-1; possibly TRBD1 for D (5 bases). Germline V gene data show CDR1 as MGHRA and CDR2 as YSYEKL. The CDR3 runs to 16 residues. Trimming pared 0 bases from V and 5 bases from J, leaving 16 bases between.